Each of the 6 T cell receptor beta chains below was sequenced from the same sample in a study of blood T cell repertoires in COVID-19. Clones were sequenced by immunoSEQ multiplex PCR, and TCRdb holds only the in-frame ones, with some missing. The sample contains over 60,000 clones, around 80% of which appear only once. The specimen sequenced was peripheral blood. Receptors originate from a woman of 80 years or more with acute or convalescent COVID-19.

The CDR3 nucleotides read TGTGCCAGCAGCGCGGACTGGCGGAGTGAAGCTTTCTTT. This gives the protein CASSADWRSEAFF. The chain links TRBV11-3 to TRBJ1-1; D remains ambiguous. The V and J ends lost 5 bases and 7 bases respectively, with 14 bases between them. CDR1 and CDR2 (germline): SGHNT, YENEEA. The CDR3 is 13 amino acids.

The chain employs TRBV9 and TRBJ2-1; 13 nucleotides line up with TRBD2. With V trimmed by 4 bases and J by 7 bases, 8 bases remained unmatched. Germline-derived CDR1 and CDR2 are SGDLS and YYNGEE. This CDR3 comprises 16 residues. The CDR3 reads CASSQTMTSGRNEQFF. CDR3 DNA sequence: TGTGCCAGCAGCCAAACTATGACTAGCGGGAGGAATGAGCAGTTCTTC.

This chain links TRBV10-3 with TRBJ2-7; 9 positions agree with TRBD2. V shed 4 bases, J shed 4 bases, and the junction held 5 bases outside the gene matches. The germline V gene has CDR1 ENHRY and CDR2 SYGVKD. The CDR3 spans 14 residues. CDR3 in amino acids: CAISGIAGAYEQYF. In DNA, the CDR3 is TGTGCCATCAGTGGTATAGCGGGAGCGTACGAGCAGTACTTC.

The chain has TRBV4-1 and TRBJ1-2, with D unclear. Trimming cost V 0 bases and J 2 bases, with 10 bases left between them. Per germline, CDR1 MGHRA and CDR2 YSYEKL. This CDR3 has 15 amino acids. The CDR3 here is CASSQEQLINYGYTF. The CDR3 DNA reads TGCGCCAGCAGCCAAGAACAGCTGATCAACTATGGCTACACCTTC.

The rearrangement uses TRBV27 and TRBJ2-5; 8 bases are shared with TRBD2. V was pared by 3 bases and J by 4 bases, with 7 bases of the junction left unmatched. Germline CDR1 is MNHEY and CDR2 is SMNVEV (reference sequence). The CDR3 consists of 15 residues. The CDR3 DNA is TGTGCCAGCAGTTTCCAGGGACTAGGAGGAGAGACCCAGTACTTC. The encoded protein is CASSFQGLGGETQYF.

The rearrangement uses TRBV5-1 and TRBJ1-6; 7 nucleotides agree with TRBD1. From germline, CDR1 is SGHRS and CDR2 YFSETQ. The CDR3 loop spans 15 amino acids. V shed 4 bases, J shed 6 bases, and the junction held 7 bases outside the gene matches. DNA of the CDR3: TGCGCCAGCAGCCCCGGACAGGTCTTTAATTCACCCCTCCACTTT. The encoded protein is CASSPGQVFNSPLHF.